This T cell receptor beta chain was retrieved from a study of cytomegalovirus exposure and HLA in healthy donors. Study conclusions and caveats: Later analysis revealed greater clonal expansion in HLA-associated TCR beta chains than in equally common others. In a later analysis, HLA-C alleles had the fewest associated TCRs, DRB1 alleles the most. With later analysis, a missense DCLRE1C variant became linked to TCR beta V- and J-gene trimming.

V gave up 5 bases and J gave up 0 bases, with 15 bases separating them. Germline V lookup: CDR1 SGHTS, CDR2 YDEGEE. The CDR3 totals 17 residues. Primers included in the PCR were 60 Vbeta and 13 Jbeta primers. Only in-frame clones appear in the TCRdb table, and some are missing; sequencing was by immunoSEQ multiplex PCR. The sample comprises about 150,000 clones, about 81% of which are singletons, and around 7% rests with the top ten. A note on this clone: Its antigen is not known.

Sequences were obtained from PBMCs. The source is a man aged 25-40 years in good health and CMV-seronegative. V is TRBV5-8 and J is TRBJ1-6; D call uncertain. The CDR3: CASSFGSGGSYNSPLHF. The CDR3, as DNA: TGTGCCAGCAGTTTTGGGTCGGGAGGCTCCTATAATTCACCCCTCCACTTT.